This T cell receptor (beta chain) was retrieved from a study of T-cell memory formation after mild COVID-19. About the research overall: TCR clustering was largely donor specific.

Libraries for TCRalpha and TCRbeta carried sample barcodes and unique molecular identifiers via 5'RACE. TCRdb reprocessed the 5' RACE reads with MiXCR, giving one entry per CDR3 protein. The sample lists around 440,000 distinct CDR3 sequences, 18% seen once, with over 9% in the top ten. A note on this clonotype: Antigen unknown.

V dropped 5 bases and J dropped 4; count of bases not matched to a gene: 5. Germline V gene data show CDR1 as SEHNR and CDR2 as FQNEAQ (reference sequence). The CDR3 runs to 14 residues. Broader study findings: Pre-infection memory held some responding clones, suggesting pre-existing cross-reactive T cells responded.

Sequenced: PBMCs or a T cell subset sorted from them (not recorded which). The V call is TRBV7-9, the J call TRBJ2-3; 8 bases line up with TRBD1. The sequence came from an adult woman who had mild COVID-19 (a few samples of this study predate the infection). Cell type and time point are not known. DNA of the CDR3: TGTGCCAGCAGCAAGACAGGGGACGCAGATACGCAGTATTTT. Protein sequence: CASSKTGDADTQYF.